The source of this T cell receptor beta chain is a study of vaccination and CD4 T cells after COVID-19. About the research overall: Median time from second vaccine dose to sampling was 72 days (14 to 241).

Sequencing of cultured CD4+ T cell DNA used the Oncomine TCR Beta short-read assay. TCRdb analysed the PCR reads with MiXCR anew, one entry per CDR3 protein. Of 2,500 to 3,500 distinct CDR3 sequences detected, under 30% appear once; the ten largest clones hold roughly 21%. Treatment reported: roughly 11-day PBMC culture with coronavirus spike peptide pools or control peptides (ViraFEST assay). Trimming left V 1 base short and J 6 bases short, with 10 bases between. The CDR3 is 14 residues long. The V gene's germline CDR1 is SGHVS and CDR2 FQNEAQ. Findings and caveats of the study: Clonotypes reactive to SARS-CoV-2 had a median that went up from 21 to 38, but not significantly.

This clonotype occurred a few times. What it binds is not known. The sample here was CD4+ T cells from blood, cultured in vitro, taken after SARS-CoV-2 vaccination. The chain couples TRBV7-8 to TRBJ1-5; D is unclear. The sequence came from a human donor who had recovered from COVID-19. The CDR3 DNA reads as TGTGCCAGCAGCTTAGAGGGTGGGTCTCAGCCCCAGCATTTT. Residues: CASSLEGGSQPQHF. Variable domain in full (rest from reference TRBV7-8 and TRBJ1-5): GAGVSQSPRYKVAKRGQDVALRCDPISGHVSLFWYQQALGQGPEFLTYFQNEAQLDKSGLPSDRFFAERPEGSVSTLKIQRTQQEDSAVYLCASSLEGGSQPQHFGDGTRLSIL.